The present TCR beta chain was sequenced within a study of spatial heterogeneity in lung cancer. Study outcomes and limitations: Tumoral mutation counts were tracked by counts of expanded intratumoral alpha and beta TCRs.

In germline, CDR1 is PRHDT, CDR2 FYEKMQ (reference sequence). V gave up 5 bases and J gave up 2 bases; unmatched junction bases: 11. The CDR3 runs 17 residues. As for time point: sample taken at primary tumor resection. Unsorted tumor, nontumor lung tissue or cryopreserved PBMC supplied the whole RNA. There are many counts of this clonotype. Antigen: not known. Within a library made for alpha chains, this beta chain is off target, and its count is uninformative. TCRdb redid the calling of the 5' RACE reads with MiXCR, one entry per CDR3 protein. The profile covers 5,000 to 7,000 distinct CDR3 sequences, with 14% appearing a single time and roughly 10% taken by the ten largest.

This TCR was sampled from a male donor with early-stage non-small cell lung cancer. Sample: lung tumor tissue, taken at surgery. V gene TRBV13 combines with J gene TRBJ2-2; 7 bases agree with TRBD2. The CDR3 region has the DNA TGTGCCAGCAGCCACCTAACTGGCGGGAGTAACACCGGGGAGCTGTTTTTT. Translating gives CASSHLTGGSNTGELFF.